These T cell receptor beta chains were read from a single sample in a study of T-cell reconstitution after alpha-beta-depleted transplantation in children. In TCRdb, the PCR reads were re-called with MiXCR into one record per CDR3 protein. In the table there are nearly 550,000 distinct CDR3 sequences, approximately 16% of which are singletons. Sequenced here: PBMCs from the stem cell graft donor, sampled from the stem cell graft. These receptors were obtained from a human donor who donated a stem cell graft to a child with acute lymphoblastic leukemia. Each CDR3 is given with its conserved first and last residue. Each record gives: CDR3 protein, CDR3 DNA, D gene, V gene, clone size, J gene. D genes are given only for firm matches. Where a row states a size, it is once, few, many or the class of an expanded clone; other rows omit it.

CDR3 protein: CASSSVPGQDAYEQYF; CDR3 DNA: TGTGCCAGCAGTTCAGTCCCGGGACAGGACGCCTACGAGCAGTACTTC; D gene: TRBD1; V gene: TRBV7-8; clone size: -; J gene: TRBJ2-7
CDR3 protein: CASSLAPLGTGRRVSYEQYF; CDR3 DNA: TGCGCCAGCAGCTTGGCCCCTCTTGGGACAGGGCGCCGAGTCTCCTACGAGCAGTACTTC; D gene: TRBD1; V gene: TRBV5-1; clone size: -; J gene: TRBJ2-7
CDR3 protein: CAISDPSGISSSYNEQFF; CDR3 DNA: TGTGCCATCAGTGATCCTAGCGGGATCTCAAGCTCCTACAATGAGCAGTTCTTC; D gene: TRBD2; V gene: TRBV10-3; clone size: few; J gene: TRBJ2-1
CDR3 protein: CASSSANKHHEQYF; CDR3 DNA: TGTGCCAGCAGTTCGGCGAATAAACACCACGAGCAGTACTTC; D gene: -; V gene: TRBV27; clone size: -; J gene: TRBJ2-7
CDR3 protein: CASRFGYGNYGYTF; CDR3 DNA: TGTGCCAGTCGGTTCGGCTATGGAAACTATGGCTACACCTTC; D gene: -; V gene: TRBV19; clone size: -; J gene: TRBJ1-2
CDR3 protein: CASSPLAGYTDTQYF; CDR3 DNA: TGTGCCAGCTCACCGCTAGCGGGTTACACAGATACGCAGTATTTT; D gene: TRBD2; V gene: TRBV18; clone size: few; J gene: TRBJ2-3
CDR3 protein: CSVEVGSFPGRALDTGELFF; CDR3 DNA: TGCAGCGTTGAAGTCGGGTCGTTTCCGGGCAGGGCTTTAGACACCGGGGAGCTGTTTTTT; D gene: -; V gene: TRBV29-1; clone size: -; J gene: TRBJ2-2
CDR3 protein: CASSRGGLATDTQYF; CDR3 DNA: TGTGCCAGCAGTCGGGGGGGACTAGCTACAGATACGCAGTATTTT; D gene: TRBD2; V gene: TRBV12-3/TRBV12-4; clone size: few; J gene: TRBJ2-3
CDR3 protein: CSVGTPMETQYF; CDR3 DNA: TGCAGCGTCGGTACTCCGATGGAGACCCAGTACTTC; D gene: -; V gene: TRBV29-1; clone size: -; J gene: TRBJ2-5
CDR3 protein: CASTPSSSYEQYF; CDR3 DNA: TGTGCCAGCACTCCGTCGAGCTCCTACGAGCAGTACTTC; D gene: -; V gene: TRBV7-8; clone size: few; J gene: TRBJ2-7
CDR3 protein: CASSQRWQNTEAFF; CDR3 DNA: TGTGCCAGCAGCCAAAGGTGGCAGAACACTGAAGCTTTCTTT; D gene: -; V gene: TRBV3-1; clone size: few; J gene: TRBJ1-1
CDR3 protein: CSVEWTGEFF; CDR3 DNA: TGCAGCGTTGAATGGACAGGGGAGTTCTTC; D gene: TRBD1; V gene: TRBV29-1; clone size: -; J gene: TRBJ2-1
CDR3 protein: CASSRLADYEQFF; CDR3 DNA: TGCGCCAGCTCTCGGCTAGCGGACTATGAGCAGTTCTTC; D gene: TRBD2; V gene: TRBV5-1; clone size: many; J gene: TRBJ2-1
CDR3 protein: CASSFSGDTGELFF; CDR3 DNA: TGTGCCAGCAGTTTTAGCGGAGACACCGGGGAGCTGTTTTTT; D gene: -; V gene: TRBV12-3/TRBV12-4; clone size: -; J gene: TRBJ2-2